This T cell receptor beta chain is drawn from a study of post-analysis software for immune sequencing data. Whole-study context: Relapsing-remitting, secondary progressive and progressive-relapsing multiple sclerosis were all included among the disease courses. Study observations and caveats: Compared against controls, patients with multiple sclerosis displayed significantly lower normalized Chao1 diversity.

Each TCR beta cDNA library carried unique molecular identifiers. TCRdb fed the PCR reads into MiXCR, producing one record per CDR3 protein. The data hold 650,000 to 900,000 distinct CDR3 sequences, with under 60% observed a single time. As regards this clonotype: What it binds is unknown.

The specimen sequenced was blood. The sequence derives from a girl aged 10 to 17 with multiple sclerosis.

CDR3 protein: CASSQEHDASSYEQYF. CDR3 in DNA: TGCGCCAGCAGCCAAGAACATGACGCGAGCTCCTACGAGCAGTACTTC. The V call is TRBV4-3, the J call TRBJ2-7; the D is unclear. The CDR3 spans 16 residues. Per the germline V gene, CDR1 is LGHNA and CDR2 is YSLEER. V was cut by 0 bases and J by 0 bases, with 12 bases left in between.